Sequencing of this T cell receptor beta chain was carried out in a study of blood T cells in healthy people across ages. Across the whole study: Template switching picked up about one barcoded beta molecule for each two T cells. The study's findings and limits: Conclusively comparing naive with antigen-experienced cells was impossible with unsorted PBMCs. As age increased, TCR beta diversity per million T cells fell in a roughly linear fashion.

As regards this clonotype: The antigen is not known.

Total RNA amounts of at least 5 micrograms were extracted per sample. For the second PCR, which ran for about 7 to 12 cycles, a sample-barcoded 5' primer and a J-beta primer mix were used. From the 5' RACE reads, TCRdb called clonotypes with MiXCR, one entry per CDR3 protein. Of hundreds of thousands of distinct CDR3 sequences listed, roughly 32% are singletons. The sequence came from a woman aged 80 or over in good health. The material sequenced was blood.

CDR3 DNA sequence: TGTGCCAGCAGTTTAATCCAGTCCTATGGCTACACCTTC. Its protein is CASSLIQSYGYTF. The genes are TRBV12-3 or TRBV12-4 and TRBJ1-2; D gene ambiguous. V lost 2 bases and J lost 4, with 8 bases in between. CDR3 size: 13 residues.